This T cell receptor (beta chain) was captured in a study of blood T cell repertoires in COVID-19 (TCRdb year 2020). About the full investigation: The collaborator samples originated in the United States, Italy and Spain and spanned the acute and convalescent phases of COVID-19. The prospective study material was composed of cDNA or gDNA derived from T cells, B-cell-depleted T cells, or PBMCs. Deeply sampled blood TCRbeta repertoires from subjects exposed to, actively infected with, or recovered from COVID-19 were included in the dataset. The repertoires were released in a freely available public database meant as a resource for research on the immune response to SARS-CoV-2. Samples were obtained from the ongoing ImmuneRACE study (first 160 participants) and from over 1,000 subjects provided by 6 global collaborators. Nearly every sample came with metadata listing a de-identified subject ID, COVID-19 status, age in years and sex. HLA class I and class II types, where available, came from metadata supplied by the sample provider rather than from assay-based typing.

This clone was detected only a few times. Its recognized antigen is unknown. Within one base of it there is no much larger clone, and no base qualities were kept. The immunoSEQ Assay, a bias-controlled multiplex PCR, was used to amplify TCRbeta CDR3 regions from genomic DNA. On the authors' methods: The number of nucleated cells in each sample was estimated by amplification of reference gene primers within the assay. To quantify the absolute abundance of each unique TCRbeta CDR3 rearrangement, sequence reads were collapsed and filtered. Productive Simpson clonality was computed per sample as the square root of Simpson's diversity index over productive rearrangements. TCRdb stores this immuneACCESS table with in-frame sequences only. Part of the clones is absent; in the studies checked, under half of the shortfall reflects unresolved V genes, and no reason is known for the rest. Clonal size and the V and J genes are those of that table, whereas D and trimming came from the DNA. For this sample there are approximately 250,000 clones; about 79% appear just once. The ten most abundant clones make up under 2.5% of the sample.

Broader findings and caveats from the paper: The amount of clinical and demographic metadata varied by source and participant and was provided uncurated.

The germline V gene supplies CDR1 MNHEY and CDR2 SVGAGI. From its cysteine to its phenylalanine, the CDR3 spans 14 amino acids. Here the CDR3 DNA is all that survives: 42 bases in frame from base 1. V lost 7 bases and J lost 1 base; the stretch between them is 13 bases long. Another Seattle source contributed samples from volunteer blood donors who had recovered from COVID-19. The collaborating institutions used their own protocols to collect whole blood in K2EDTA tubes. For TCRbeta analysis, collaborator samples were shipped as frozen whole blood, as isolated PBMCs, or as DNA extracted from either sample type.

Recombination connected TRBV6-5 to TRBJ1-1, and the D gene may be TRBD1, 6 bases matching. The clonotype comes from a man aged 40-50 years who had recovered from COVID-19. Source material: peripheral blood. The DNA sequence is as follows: TGTGCCAGCAAGTATAGGGGGTCGAACACTGAAGCTTTCTTT. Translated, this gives CASKYRGSNTEAFF.